Shown below are 17 T cell receptor beta chains from a single sample sequenced in a study of shared clonotypes between healthy human individuals. The method was immunoSEQ multiplex PCR; TCRdb's version includes in-frame clones alone and lacks a portion of them. The table has approximately 640,000 clones, roughly 70% seen once; the top ten hold less than 2%. The sequencing sample was made of memory CD4+ T cells sorted from blood. Subset defined: CD45RA-negative fraction. The receptors come from a woman in her twenties or thirties in good health.

Note on this clone: Other DNA sequences of this sample code for an identical CDR3. J is TRBJ1-2 and V is TRBV28, with TRBD1 matching over 9 bases. V lost 5 bases, J lost 0 bases, and 4 bases stayed unmatched. CDR3 length: 15 residues. CDR1 is MDHEN and CDR2 is SYDVKM in the germline V gene. The CDR3 DNA sequence: TGTGCCAGCAGTCTTCGGACAGGGGCTAACTATGGCTACACCTTC. The encoded protein is CASSLRTGANYGYTF.

The chain joins TRBV29-1 to TRBJ2-1; D is tentatively TRBD1 or TRBD2 (5 bases each). Germline V gene lookup returns CDR1 SQVTM and CDR2 ANQGSEA. Deletions cut 4 bases from V and 7 bases from J, with 14 bases between. The CDR3 consists of 13 residues. The CDR3 sequence is CSVVRSEGNEQFF. The CDR3 DNA reads as TGCAGCGTTGTTCGGAGCGAGGGGAATGAGCAGTTCTTC.

The rearrangement uses TRBV6-1 and TRBJ2-7, with 8 nucleotides matching TRBD2. The trim removed 7 bases at V and 6 bases at J, leaving 11 bases unmatched. The length of the CDR3 is 14 residues. CDR1 is MNHNS, CDR2 SASEGT, per germline. The CDR3 sequence is CASTLTSVRGEQYF. The CDR3, as DNA: TGTGCCAGCACCTTGACTAGCGTGCGAGGCGAGCAGTACTTC.

In this sample, this clone turned up a few times. The gene calls are TRBV6-1 and TRBJ2-7; D possibly uses TRBD1 or TRBD2 (5 bases each). Trimming pared 0 bases from V and 5 bases from J, leaving 17 bases between. This CDR3 contains 16 residues. Germline CDR1 is MNHNS and CDR2 is SASEGT. The CDR3 here is CASSEATVGPGHEQYF. The DNA for the CDR3 is TGTGCCAGCAGTGAAGCGACGGTTGGACCGGGACACGAGCAGTACTTC.

Concerning this clone itself: Other DNA sequences of this sample code for an identical CDR3. The chain couples TRBV29-1 to TRBJ1-5, with 9 nucleotides matching TRBD1. Looked up from germline, CDR1 is SQVTM and CDR2 is ANQGSEA. V was clipped by 4 bases and J by 0 bases; unmatched bases: 1. CDR3 length equals 14 residues. The CDR3, as DNA: TGCAGCGTTGGGACAGGGGATAGCAATCAGCCCCAGCATTTT. Encoded protein: CSVGTGDSNQPQHF.

The chain has TRBV11-2 and TRBJ2-7, with TRBD2 identical over 10 bases. Unmatched junction bases numbered 10, after V lost 5 bases and J lost 3 bases. Looked up from germline, CDR1 is SGHAT and CDR2 is FQNNGV. CDR3 length: 16 residues. This CDR3 is CASSLRSASGSYEQYF. CDR3 bases: TGTGCCAGCAGCCTCCGATCGGCTAGCGGGAGCTACGAGCAGTACTTC.

In DNA form, the CDR3 reads TGTGCCAGCAGCCCCTACAGCGTTCGTAACTATGGCTACACCTTC. This encodes CASSPYSVRNYGYTF. The chain combines TRBV28 with TRBJ1-2; D gene uncertain. CDR1 is MDHEN and CDR2 is SYDVKM in the germline V gene. The V gene lost 6 bases and the J gene lost 1 base, with 15 bases spanning the gap. The CDR3 totals 15 residues.

This chain connects TRBV28 to TRBJ1-2; D uncertain. V gave up 5 bases and J gave up 4 bases, with 14 bases separating them. Per the germline V gene, CDR1 is MDHEN and CDR2 is SYDVKM. The CDR3 has 14 amino acids. The CDR3 DNA reads as TGTGCCAGCAGTCCAGTAGTTAACGTCTATGGCTACACCTTC. This encodes CASSPVVNVYGYTF.

This chain uses TRBV28 with TRBJ2-2; 8 nucleotides align to TRBD1. This CDR3 is 16 amino acids long. With V trimmed by 5 bases and J by 1 base, 6 bases remained unmatched. Germline lookup yields CDR1 MDHEN and CDR2 SYDVKM. The CDR3 bases are TGTGCCAGCAGTCCCGGCGGGACAGGGAACACCGGGGAGCTGTTTTTT. Encoded protein: CASSPGGTGNTGELFF.

This chain joins TRBV29-1 and TRBJ2-1; 9 positions match TRBD2. The CDR3 spans 12 residues. Germline values: CDR1 SQVTM, CDR2 ANQGSEA. The junction had 2 bases not matched to a gene; V was cut back by 5 bases and J by 6 bases. Here the CDR3 DNA reads TGCAGCGTTTTTAGCGGGAGCAATGAGCAGTTCTTC. This encodes CSVFSGSNEQFF.

The V and J genes are TRBV7-8 and TRBJ2-2; D is possibly TRBD1 (5 bases). V lost 5 bases, J lost 2 bases, and 12 bases lay in between. CDR1 is SGHVS and CDR2 is FQNEAQ in the germline V gene. CDR3 length equals 15 residues. In nucleotides, the CDR3 is TGTGCCAGCAGCGTCAGGGTGTCCAACACCGGGGAGCTGTTTTTT. As protein: CASSVRVSNTGELFF.

V and J are TRBV19 and TRBJ2-3; D is ambiguous. CDR3 length: 12 residues. V was trimmed by 5 bases and J by 6 bases, leaving 9 bases between them. Germline V CDR1 and CDR2: LNHDA, SQIVND (reference sequence). The CDR3 sequence is CASSSHSDTQYF. The CDR3 DNA reads TGTGCCAGTAGTTCCCATTCGGATACGCAGTATTTT.

The rearrangement joins TRBV7-8 to TRBJ1-5; 10 bases fit TRBD1. In germline, CDR1 is SGHVS, CDR2 FQNEAQ. The V and J ends lost 0 bases and 5 bases, in that order; junction bases with no gene match: 4. This CDR3 contains 16 residues. DNA for the CDR3: TGTGCCAGCAGCTTAGCGCGGGACAGGGGATATCAGCCCCAGCATTTT. The encoded protein is CASSLARDRGYQPQHF.

This clone has ten or more counts. V gene TRBV30 combines with J gene TRBJ2-6, with D possibly being TRBD1 (5 bases). The CDR3 is 14 residues long. Trimming took off 6 bases at V and 0 bases at J, with 9 bases between the two ends. Per germline, CDR1 GTSNPN and CDR2 SVGIG (reference sequence). CDR3: CACKQASGANVLTF. CDR3 DNA sequence: TGTGCCTGCAAACAGGCCTCTGGGGCCAACGTCCTGACTTTC.

This clone was seen once. The chain has TRBV28 and TRBJ1-1; 9 positions agree with TRBD1. CDR3 length: 16 residues. Germline V gene sequence: CDR1 MDHEN, CDR2 SYDVKM. Germline trimming cut 4 bases from V and 5 bases from J; bases unmatched to any gene: 11. CDR3 loop: CASSSSGTGMRTEAFF. CDR3 DNA: TGTGCCAGCAGTTCCTCCGGGACAGGGATGAGAACTGAAGCTTTCTTT.

With respect to this clone: This sample also contains other DNA sequences that code for the same CDR3. The chain joins TRBV11-2 to TRBJ2-3, with D unresolved. Germline V CDR1 and CDR2: SGHAT, FQNNGV. The CDR3 length is 12 residues. V was shortened by 6 bases and J by 2 bases, with 6 bases between the two germline ends. The CDR3 nucleotides are TGTGCCAGCAGTTCAACCACAGATACGCAGTATTTT. It codes for CASSSTTDTQYF.

V usage is TRBV6-5 and J usage is TRBJ1-1; no reliable D call. V dropped 2 bases and J dropped 0 bases, with 10 bases sitting between them. CDR1 and CDR2 (germline): MNHEY, SVGAGI. CDR3 size: 15 residues. The CDR3 sequence: CASSYQTTMNTEAFF. CDR3 nucleotide sequence: TGTGCCAGCAGTTACCAGACAACTATGAACACTGAAGCTTTCTTT.